Shown below are 7 T cell receptor beta chains from a single sample sequenced in a study of human T cells and chemical hapten exposure. Sample time point: pre-sensitization, week 0. Sample treatment: therapeutic diphenylcyclopropenone sensitization with weekly scalp DPC. TCRdb analysed the RACE reads with MiXCR anew, one entry per CDR3 protein. The profile shows about 87,000 distinct CDR3 sequences, 8% to 10% of them singletons. The sequencing used whole blood, collected in connection with sensitization to the hapten diphenylcyclopropenone (DPC). The receptors derive from a woman in her thirties or forties with alopecia areata. Some clones in this sample may be carry-over from other donors' samples.

The chain uses TRBV4-1 and TRBJ2-1; perhaps TRBD1 as D (6 bases). This CDR3 has 14 residues. Trimming stripped 3 bases from V and 8 bases from J, with 14 bases between. CDR1 and CDR2 from the germline V gene are MGHRA and YSYEKL. CDR3 residues: CASSQPGVYYEQFF. CDR3 DNA: TGCGCCAGCAGCCAGCCAGGGGTGTATTATGAGCAGTTCTTC.

This clonotype was recorded at least ten times. The V call is TRBV5-6, the J call TRBJ2-3, with a weak D call TRBD1 (5 bases). There are 17 residues in the CDR3. V was clipped by 4 bases and J by 6 bases, with 24 bases between them. Germline CDR1 reads SGHDT; CDR2 reads YYEEEE. CDR3 DNA sequence: TGTGCCAGCAGCCTGTCGACAGCCAACCTCTCCCGCGATACGCAGTATTTT. It yields the protein CASSLSTANLSRDTQYF.

The genes are TRBV29-1 and TRBJ1-5; tentatively, D is TRBD1 (5 bases). Trimming removed 6 bases at V and 3 bases at J, with 9 bases between. The CDR3 is 12 amino acids. Germline V gene lookup returns CDR1 SQVTM and CDR2 ANQGSEA. The CDR3 sequence: CSVGEPNQPQHF. DNA for the CDR3: TGCAGCGTGGGGGAACCCAATCAGCCCCAGCATTTT.

There are many counts of this clonotype. This rearrangement joins TRBV20-1 to TRBJ2-3; 9 bases align to TRBD2. Germline CDR1 reads DFQATT; CDR2 reads SNEGSKA (reference sequence). With 3 bases clipped from V and 0 bases from J, the junction kept 7 bases outside the gene matches. CDR3 size: 16 residues. This CDR3 is CSASFSGGASTDTQYF. CDR3 sequence (DNA): TGCAGTGCTAGTTTTAGCGGGGGAGCTAGCACAGATACGCAGTATTTT.

This clonotype has a count of ten or more. The chain is built from TRBV11-2 and TRBJ2-1; a possible D gene is TRBD2 (6 bases). V was trimmed by 0 bases and J by 7 bases, leaving 7 bases between them. The CDR3 totals 13 residues. The germline V gene has CDR1 SGHAT and CDR2 FQNNGV. The CDR3, as DNA: TGTGCCAGCAGCTTAGATCGGGGGAATGAGCAGTTCTTC. It is translated as CASSLDRGNEQFF.

J is TRBJ1-5 and V is TRBV19; 9 bases fit TRBD1. This CDR3 contains 14 residues. V was clipped by 9 bases and J by 1 base; unmatched bases: 4. Germline values: CDR1 LNHDA, CDR2 SQIVND (reference sequence). The CDR3 is CASATGGSNQPQHF. The CDR3, as DNA: TGTGCCAGCGCAACAGGGGGCAGCAATCAGCCCCAGCATTTT.

This clonotype was detected a few times. The J gene is TRBJ2-7, the V gene TRBV10-3; unclear D gene. From germline, CDR1 is ENHRY and CDR2 SYGVKD. The length of the CDR3 is 14 residues. Deletions cut 0 bases from V and 3 bases from J, with 9 bases between. The chain's CDR3 is CAISESLGFYEQYF. CDR3 nucleotide sequence: TGTGCCATCAGTGAGTCGCTCGGTTTCTACGAGCAGTACTTC.